This TCR beta chain was identified in a study of regulatory T cells in long-lasting Graves disease. Assembly of TCR beta libraries relied on iRepertoire HTBI primers together with Arm-PCR of CDR3 regions. TCRdb re-called the multiplex PCR reads with MiXCR, one entry per CDR3 protein. The sample has approximately 310,000 distinct CDR3 sequences; over 15% are singletons. Noted time point: newly diagnosed GD, antithyroid drugs for less than 3 months. PBMC RNA was the source of the TCR library. This clonotype turned up a few times. V lost 3 bases and J 1 base, leaving 12 bases between the germline ends. The CDR3 totals 16 residues. Looked up from germline, CDR1 is LNHDA and CDR2 is SQIVND (reference sequence).

The material sequenced was peripheral blood mononuclear cells (PBMCs), taken at new diagnosis, from a patient treated with antithyroid drugs. The TCR comes from a female donor with Graves disease. The chain combines TRBV19 with TRBJ2-2; no reliable D call. This CDR3 is CASSMAQRLNTGELFF. CDR3 bases: TGTGCCAGTAGTATGGCCCAGCGCCTGAACACCGGGGAGCTGTTTTTT.